This is a list of T cell receptor beta chains from one sample in a study of T cells in localized non-small cell lung cancer. Measured with immunoSEQ multiplex PCR; TCRdb has only the in-frame clones, and not every one. The sample yields 35,000 to 40,000 clones, about 87% seen once. The material was peripheral blood, obtained before any cancer treatment. These TCRs come from a woman between 35 and 70 years old with stage I lung adenocarcinoma. CDR3s include the opening cysteine and the closing phenylalanine or tryptophan.

CDR3 protein: CASSPQSGMPNQPQHF
V gene: TRBV28
J gene: TRBJ1-5

CDR3 protein: CASSQDGAGSGADTQYF
V gene: TRBV4-2
J gene: TRBJ2-3

CDR3 protein: CASSQPLVPNEQFF
V gene: TRBV4-1
J gene: TRBJ2-1

CDR3 protein: CASSSDRDRVYF
V gene: TRBV21-1
J gene: TRBJ2-7

CDR3 protein: CASSSQGSGNTIYF
V gene: TRBV28
J gene: TRBJ1-3

CDR3 protein: CASSLSGTDTQYF
V gene: TRBV27
J gene: TRBJ2-3

CDR3 protein: CASSPQGAFSYNEQFF
V gene: TRBV18
J gene: TRBJ2-1

CDR3 protein: CASRATFNYGYTF
V gene: TRBV2
J gene: TRBJ1-2

CDR3 protein: CASRPRHGVETQYF
V gene: TRBV28
J gene: TRBJ2-5

CDR3 protein: CAISVGLAGDEQYF
V gene: TRBV10-3
J gene: TRBJ2-7

CDR3 protein: CASSLIPQEPTGELFF
V gene: TRBV5-1
J gene: TRBJ2-2

CDR3 protein: CASSPTTFLAGLQETQYF
V gene: TRBV27
J gene: TRBJ2-5

CDR3 protein: CASSPGQGVRTEAFF
V gene: TRBV18
J gene: TRBJ1-1

CDR3 protein: CASSRRVRDTEAFF
V gene: TRBV6-6
J gene: TRBJ1-1

CDR3 protein: CASSLAVRSTQYF
V gene: TRBV7-2
J gene: TRBJ2-5

CDR3 protein: CASSVGGTSGPNEQFF
V gene: TRBV9
J gene: TRBJ2-1

CDR3 protein: CASSLRTGLTEAFF
V gene: TRBV7-9
J gene: TRBJ1-1

CDR3 protein: CASSLLAGGQGEQFF
V gene: TRBV7-3
J gene: TRBJ2-1

CDR3 protein: CASMRPANTEAFF
V gene: TRBV28
J gene: TRBJ1-1

CDR3 protein: CATSRDVWSWDETQYF
V gene: TRBV15
J gene: TRBJ2-5

CDR3 protein: CASSTARAGRNIQYF
V gene: TRBV18
J gene: TRBJ2-4

CDR3 protein: CAWSVYGTGTDTQYF
V gene: TRBV30
J gene: TRBJ2-3

CDR3 protein: CASSHTLKDTQYF
V gene: TRBV5-5
J gene: TRBJ2-3

CDR3 protein: CSVARRQGAEAVEQFF
V gene: TRBV29-1
J gene: TRBJ2-1

CDR3 protein: CASSRDLTGELFF
V gene: TRBV7-7
J gene: TRBJ2-2

CDR3 protein: CATTDRNQPQHF
V gene: TRBV19
J gene: TRBJ1-5

CDR3 protein: CASSFGETQYF
V gene: TRBV7-9
J gene: TRBJ2-5

CDR3 protein: CASSPPDYGYTF
V gene: TRBV19
J gene: TRBJ1-2

CDR3 protein: CASSLWLAVYNEQFF
V gene: TRBV7-3
J gene: TRBJ2-1

CDR3 protein: CAISEEDKISYQSTDTQYF
V gene: TRBV10-3
J gene: TRBJ2-3

CDR3 protein: CASSSGQWDHNEQFF
V gene: TRBV28
J gene: TRBJ2-1

CDR3 protein: CASSRSRTGQVGYEQYF
V gene: TRBV19
J gene: TRBJ2-7

CDR3 protein: CASSLFPGLGGDTQYF
V gene: TRBV7-9
J gene: TRBJ2-3

CDR3 protein: CASSPGTSGDSYEQYF
V gene: TRBV5-6
J gene: TRBJ2-7

CDR3 protein: CASTQGREKLFF
V gene: TRBV19
J gene: TRBJ1-4

CDR3 protein: CAWSVRGGYGYTF
V gene: TRBV30
J gene: TRBJ1-2

CDR3 protein: CASSKGRGMTDTQYF
V gene: TRBV19
J gene: TRBJ2-3

CDR3 protein: CASGGWFDTDTQYF
V gene: TRBV6-5
J gene: TRBJ2-3

CDR3 protein: CASSQPGQRNQPQHF
V gene: TRBV7-2
J gene: TRBJ1-5

CDR3 protein: CASSRTGDQPQHF
V gene: TRBV28
J gene: TRBJ1-5

CDR3 protein: CASSSGYNEQFF
V gene: TRBV5-1
J gene: TRBJ2-1

CDR3 protein: CAWRTWRGTTEAFF
V gene: TRBV30
J gene: TRBJ1-1

CDR3 protein: CASSVQLATPYEQYF
V gene: TRBV9
J gene: TRBJ2-7

CDR3 protein: CASSYSLQKETQYF
V gene: TRBV6-5
J gene: TRBJ2-5

CDR3 protein: CASSGQISYEQYF
V gene: TRBV9
J gene: NA

CDR3 protein: CASSLGQGLDGYTF
V gene: TRBV7-6
J gene: TRBJ1-2

CDR3 protein: CASSQDRPTGQETQYF
V gene: TRBV4-2
J gene: TRBJ2-5

CDR3 protein: CATSGQGVETQYF
V gene: TRBV2
J gene: TRBJ2-5

CDR3 protein: CASSQGERAGTDTQYF
V gene: TRBV4-2
J gene: TRBJ2-3

CDR3 protein: CASSEVWDQPQHF
V gene: TRBV7-2
J gene: TRBJ1-5

CDR3 protein: CAWSWRLGGEQYF
V gene: TRBV30
J gene: TRBJ2-7

CDR3 protein: CASSHSYPGLGENTEAFF
V gene: TRBV7-6
J gene: TRBJ1-1

CDR3 protein: CAISESLAGGEQFF
V gene: TRBV10-3
J gene: TRBJ2-1

CDR3 protein: CAAGSGQGSIEQFF
V gene: TRBV28
J gene: TRBJ2-1

CDR3 protein: CASLLNNEQFF
V gene: TRBV2
J gene: TRBJ2-1

CDR3 protein: CAISEANTGTDTQYF
V gene: TRBV10-3
J gene: TRBJ2-3

CDR3 protein: CASRRTGKEKLFF
V gene: TRBV2
J gene: TRBJ1-4

CDR3 protein: CASRRTGTGNTIYF
V gene: TRBV6-6
J gene: TRBJ1-3

CDR3 protein: CASSSGTGDGYTF
V gene: TRBV5-1
J gene: TRBJ1-2

CDR3 protein: CASSYPDRGRETQYF
V gene: TRBV6-5
J gene: TRBJ2-5